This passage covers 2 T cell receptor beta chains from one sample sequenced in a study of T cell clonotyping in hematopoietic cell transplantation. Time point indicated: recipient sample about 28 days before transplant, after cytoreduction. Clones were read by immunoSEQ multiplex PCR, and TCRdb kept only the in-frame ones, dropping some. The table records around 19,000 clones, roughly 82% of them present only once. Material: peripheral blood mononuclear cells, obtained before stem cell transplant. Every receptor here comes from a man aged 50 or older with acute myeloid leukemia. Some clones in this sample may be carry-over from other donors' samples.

The CDR3 coding sequence is TGTGCCAGCTCCAGGGGGCAGGGGCGGCAGTACTTC. Its translation is CASSRGQGRQYF. J is TRBJ2-7 and V is TRBV6-5; TRBD1 matches 8 bases. J gave up 9 bases and V 8 bases, and 9 bases lay outside the gene matches. The germline CDR1 and CDR2 sequences are MNHEY and SVGAGI. This CDR3 contains 12 residues.

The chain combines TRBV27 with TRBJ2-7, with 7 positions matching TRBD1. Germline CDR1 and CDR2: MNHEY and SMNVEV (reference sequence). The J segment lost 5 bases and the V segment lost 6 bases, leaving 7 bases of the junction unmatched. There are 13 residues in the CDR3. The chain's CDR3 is CASSLDRVHEQYF. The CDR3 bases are TGTGCCAGCAGCCTCGACAGGGTCCACGAGCAGTACTTC.